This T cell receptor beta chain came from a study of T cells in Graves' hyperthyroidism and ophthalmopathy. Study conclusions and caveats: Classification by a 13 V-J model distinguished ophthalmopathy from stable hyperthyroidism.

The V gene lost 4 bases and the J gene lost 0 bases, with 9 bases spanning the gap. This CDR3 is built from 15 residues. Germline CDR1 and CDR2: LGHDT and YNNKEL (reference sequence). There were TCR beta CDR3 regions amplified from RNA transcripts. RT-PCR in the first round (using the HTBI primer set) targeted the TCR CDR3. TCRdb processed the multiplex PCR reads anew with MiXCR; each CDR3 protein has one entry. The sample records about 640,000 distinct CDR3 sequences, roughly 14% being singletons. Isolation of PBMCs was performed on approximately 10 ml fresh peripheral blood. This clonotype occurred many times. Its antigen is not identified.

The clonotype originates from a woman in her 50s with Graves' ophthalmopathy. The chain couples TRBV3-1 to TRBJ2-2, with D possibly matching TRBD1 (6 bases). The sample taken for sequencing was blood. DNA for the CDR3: TGTGCCAGCAGCCGACAGGCGGCGAACACCGGGGAGCTGTTTTTT. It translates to CASSRQAANTGELFF.